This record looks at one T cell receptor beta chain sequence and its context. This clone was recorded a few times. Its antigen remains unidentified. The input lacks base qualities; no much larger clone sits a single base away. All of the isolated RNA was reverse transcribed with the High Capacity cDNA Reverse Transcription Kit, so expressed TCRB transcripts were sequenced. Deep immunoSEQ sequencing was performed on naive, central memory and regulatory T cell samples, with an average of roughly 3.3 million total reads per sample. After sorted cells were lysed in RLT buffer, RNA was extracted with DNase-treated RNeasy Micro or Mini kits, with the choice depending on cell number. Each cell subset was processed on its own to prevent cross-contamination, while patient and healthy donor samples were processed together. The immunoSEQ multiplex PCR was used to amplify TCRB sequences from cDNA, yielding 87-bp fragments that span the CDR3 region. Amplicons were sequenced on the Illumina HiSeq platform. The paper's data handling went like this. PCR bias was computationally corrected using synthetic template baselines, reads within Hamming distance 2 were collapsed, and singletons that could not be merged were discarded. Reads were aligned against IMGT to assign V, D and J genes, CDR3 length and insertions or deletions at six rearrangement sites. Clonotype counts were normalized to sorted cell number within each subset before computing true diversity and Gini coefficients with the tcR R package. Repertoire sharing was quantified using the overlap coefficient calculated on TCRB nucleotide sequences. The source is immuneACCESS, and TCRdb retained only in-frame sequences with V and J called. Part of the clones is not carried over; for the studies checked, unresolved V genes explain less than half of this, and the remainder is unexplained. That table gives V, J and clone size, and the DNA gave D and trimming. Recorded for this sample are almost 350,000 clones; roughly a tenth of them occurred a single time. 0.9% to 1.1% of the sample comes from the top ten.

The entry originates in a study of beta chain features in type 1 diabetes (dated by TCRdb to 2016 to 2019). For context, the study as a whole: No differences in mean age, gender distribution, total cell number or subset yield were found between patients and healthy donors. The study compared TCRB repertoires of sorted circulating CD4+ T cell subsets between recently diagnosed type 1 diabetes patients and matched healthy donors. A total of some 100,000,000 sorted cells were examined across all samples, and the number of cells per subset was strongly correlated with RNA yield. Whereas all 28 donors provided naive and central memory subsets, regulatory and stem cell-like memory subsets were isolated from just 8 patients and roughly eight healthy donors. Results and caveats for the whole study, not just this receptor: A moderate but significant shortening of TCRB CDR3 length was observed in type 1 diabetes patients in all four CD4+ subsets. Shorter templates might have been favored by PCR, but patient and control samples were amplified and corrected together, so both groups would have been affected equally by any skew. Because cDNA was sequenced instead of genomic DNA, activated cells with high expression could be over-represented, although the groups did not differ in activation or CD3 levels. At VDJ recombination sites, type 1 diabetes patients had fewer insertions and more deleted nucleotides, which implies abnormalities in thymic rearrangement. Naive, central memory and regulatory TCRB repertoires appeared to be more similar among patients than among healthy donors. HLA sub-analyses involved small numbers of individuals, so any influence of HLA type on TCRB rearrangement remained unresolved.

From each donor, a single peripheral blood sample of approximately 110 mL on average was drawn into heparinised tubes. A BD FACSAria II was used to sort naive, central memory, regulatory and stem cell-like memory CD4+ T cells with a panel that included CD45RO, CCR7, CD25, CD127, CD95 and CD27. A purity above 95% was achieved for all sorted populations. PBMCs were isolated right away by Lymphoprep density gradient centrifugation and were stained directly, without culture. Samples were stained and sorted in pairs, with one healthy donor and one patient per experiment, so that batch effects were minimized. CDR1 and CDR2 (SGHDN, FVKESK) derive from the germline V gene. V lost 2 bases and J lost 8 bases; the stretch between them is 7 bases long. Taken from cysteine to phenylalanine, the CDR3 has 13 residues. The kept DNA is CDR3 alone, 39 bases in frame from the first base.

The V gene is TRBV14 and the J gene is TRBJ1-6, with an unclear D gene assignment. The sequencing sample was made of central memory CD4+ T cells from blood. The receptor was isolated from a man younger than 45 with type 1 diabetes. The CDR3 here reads CASSQQMYSPLHF. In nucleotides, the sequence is TGTGCCAGCAGCCAACAGATGTATTCACCCCTCCACTTT.